This T cell receptor beta chain was documented in a study of blood T cell repertoires in COVID-19. Assay: immunoSEQ multiplex PCR; the TCRdb copy retains only in-frame clones and omits some. The sample lists about 350,000 clones, about 87% occurring once. Study members were between about 18 and 95 years old and lived in over 20 US regions. This CDR3 spans 16 amino acids. The J segment lost 5 bases and the V segment lost 5 bases, leaving 13 bases of the junction unmatched. The germline V gene has CDR1 SGHTA and CDR2 FQGNSA. The rearrangement uses TRBV7-2 and TRBJ1-1, with 8 bases aligning to TRBD1. Specimen: PBMCs or T cells enriched from blood (not recorded which). The TCR originated in a woman in her twenties or thirties who had recovered from COVID-19. The CDR3 DNA is TGTGCCAGCAGCACCCGGGACAGGACTCAAGGTACTGAAGCTTTCTTT. Its protein product is CASSTRDRTQGTEAFF.